These 16 T cell receptor beta chains originate from one sample sequenced in a study of blood T cell repertoires in COVID-19. Data came from immunoSEQ multiplex PCR; TCRdb stores just in-frame clones and leaves some out. Of approximately 180,000 clones in the sample, 70% to 90% were seen once. Material: peripheral blood. Receptors originate from a woman aged 80 or over with acute or convalescent COVID-19.

V gene TRBV7-9 combines with J gene TRBJ1-1; the match to TRBD1 covers 9 bases. Germline trimming cut 5 bases from V and 1 base from J; bases unmatched to any gene: 5. Germline CDR1 and CDR2: SEHNR and FQNEAQ (reference sequence). This CDR3 has 15 residues. This CDR3 reads CASSRDRVGNTEAFF. The CDR3 DNA sequence: TGTGCCAGCAGCCGGGACAGGGTGGGGAACACTGAAGCTTTCTTT.

The chain recombines TRBV9 with TRBJ2-3; 10 nucleotides agree with TRBD2. The V and J ends lost 0 bases and 1 base, in that order; junction bases with no gene match: 5. This CDR3 is built from 17 residues. Germline assignment: CDR1 SGDLS and CDR2 YYNGEE. The CDR3 coding sequence is TGTGCCAGCAGCGTAGGTGCTAGCGGGAGTGGCACAGATACGCAGTATTTT. Protein product: CASSVGASGSGTDTQYF.

By its share, this clone is hyperexpanded. The chain joins TRBV12-3 or TRBV12-4 to TRBJ1-5, with a tentative D call TRBD1 (6 bases). The CDR3 loop spans 12 amino acids. V lost 6 bases to trimming and J lost 6 bases, with 9 bases between them. Here the CDR3 reads CASRLGAQPQHF. CDR3 nucleotides: TGTGCCAGCAGGTTGGGGGCTCAGCCCCAGCATTTT.

This chain connects TRBV2 to TRBJ1-2, with 9 bases lining up with TRBD1. In germline, CDR1 is SNHLY, CDR2 FYNNEI. There are 13 residues in the CDR3. The V gene end was trimmed by 11 bases and the J gene end by 6 bases; junction bases not matched to a gene: 10. Here the CDR3 reads CAAIQGAPDGYTF. In DNA, the CDR3 is TGTGCCGCAATACAGGGGGCTCCCGATGGCTACACCTTC.

The chain links TRBV7-9 to TRBJ2-7, with D perhaps TRBD1 (5 bases). Germline V lookup: CDR1 SEHNR, CDR2 FQNEAQ (reference sequence). This CDR3 comprises 15 residues. Trimming left V 1 base short and J 2 bases short, with 12 bases between. This CDR3 reads CASSLGTPQTYEQYF. The CDR3 bases are TGTGCCAGCAGCTTAGGGACACCCCAGACCTACGAGCAGTACTTC. The full variable domain, with the rest looked up from reference TRBV7-9 and TRBJ2-7, is DTGVSQNPRHKITKRGQNVTFRCDPISEHNRLYWYRQTLGQGPEFLTYFQNEAQLEKSRLLSDRFSAERPKGSFSTLEIQRTEQGDSAMYLCASSLGTPQTYEQYFGPGTRLTVT.

This chain connects TRBV2 to TRBJ1-5; D unresolved. The CDR3 is 14 residues long. The V and J ends lost 4 bases and 0 bases respectively, with 7 bases between them. Germline-derived CDR1 and CDR2 are SNHLY and FYNNEI. The CDR3 region is CASSGSYSNQPQHF. The CDR3 nucleotides read TGTGCCAGCAGTGGGAGTTATAGCAATCAGCCCCAGCATTTT.

This clone occurred a few times. The chain employs TRBV12-1 and TRBJ1-1; the table's D call, TRBD1, has no DNA check behind it. TRBV12-1 is a pseudogene locus. CDR3 length: 13 residues. DNA for the CDR3: TGTGCCAGCAGCTTTAGGTTGGGACAGAAAGCTTTCTTT. Translating it yields CASSFRLGQKAFF.

The chain recombines TRBV24-1 with TRBJ2-7; D is perhaps TRBD2 (6 bases). The CDR3 runs to 14 residues. V was cut by 10 bases and J by 0 bases, with 15 bases left in between. CDR1 and CDR2 from the germline V gene are KGHDR and SFDVKD. For the CDR3, the DNA is TGTGCCACGGGGCGGGACGCGTTCTCCTACGAGCAGTACTTC. Translation: CATGRDAFSYEQYF.

The V and J genes are TRBV19 and TRBJ2-1; 7 bases align to TRBD1. The CDR3 contains 15 residues. The V gene end was trimmed by 7 bases and the J gene end by 4 bases; junction bases not matched to a gene: 10. Germline V gives CDR1 LNHDA, CDR2 SQIVND (reference sequence). The CDR3 loop reads CASTYRGWVYNEQFF. The CDR3 DNA is TGTGCCAGTACCTACAGGGGATGGGTTTACAATGAGCAGTTCTTC.

This sequence joins TRBV5-5 and TRBJ2-7; 7 positions agree with TRBD1. V lost 4 bases to trimming and J lost 7 bases; unmatched junction nucleotides: 17. The CDR3 has 16 residues. CDR1 and CDR2 from the germline V gene are SGHKS and YYEKEE (reference sequence). CDR3 DNA: TGTGCCAGCAGCCGGGACCCGGGACAGACTACGTCAGAGCAGTACTTC. Translated, it gives CASSRDPGQTTSEQYF.

V is TRBV28 and J is TRBJ1-6; a weak D match, TRBD1 (5 bases). Germline V gives CDR1 MDHEN, CDR2 SYDVKM. The V end was cut by 3 bases, the J end by 7 bases, with 16 bases between. The CDR3 has 16 residues. The CDR3 coding sequence is TGTGCCAGCAGTTTGCGGGGGGGGACGGGAAATTCACCCCTCCACTTT. Translated, it gives CASSLRGGTGNSPLHF.

This clone was found once. The chain combines TRBV11-2 with TRBJ2-7; TRBD2 aligns across 7 bases. CDR3 length: 15 amino acids. From germline, CDR1 is SGHAT and CDR2 FQNNGV. Trimming at V came to 0 bases and at J to 4 bases, leaving 6 bases not matched to a gene. CDR3 loop: CASSLDPSGKYEQYF. For the CDR3, the DNA is TGTGCCAGCAGCTTAGACCCTAGCGGAAAATACGAGCAGTACTTC.

The V and J genes are TRBV15 and TRBJ1-4; no clear D gene. Germline V gives CDR1 LNHNV, CDR2 YYDKDF (reference sequence). The ends were cut back, 0 bases at V and 5 bases at J, with 10 bases in the middle. This CDR3 has 15 amino acids. CDR3 in amino acids: CATSRDRRQNEKLFF. In nucleotides, the CDR3 is TGTGCCACCAGCAGAGATAGGCGGCAGAATGAAAAACTGTTTTTT.

The V gene is TRBV10-3, the J gene TRBJ1-1; 7 nucleotides match TRBD1. The CDR3 length is 19 residues. Germline loops: CDR1 ENHRY, CDR2 SYGVKD. The V gene end was trimmed by 0 bases and the J gene end by 4 bases; junction bases not matched to a gene: 17. In DNA form, the CDR3 reads TGTGCCATCAGTGAGTCGACCAGACCCAGGGGGGCGAAATTCACTGAAGCTTTCTTT. It specifies CAISESTRPRGAKFTEAFF.

The rearrangement joins TRBV7-6 to TRBJ2-7; D possibly corresponds to TRBD2 (5 bases). Trimming removed 4 bases from V and 6 bases from J, with 13 bases in between. CDR1 is SGHVS, CDR2 FNYEAQ, per germline. The CDR3 runs 13 residues. The CDR3 protein is CASSSASAGEQYF. The CDR3 DNA reads TGTGCCAGCAGCTCGGCCTCGGCGGGCGAGCAGTACTTC.

This clone was recorded once. The gene calls are TRBV18 and TRBJ2-2; tentatively, D is TRBD1 (5 bases). Between the trimmed V and J ends, which lost 3 bases and 2 bases, there was a span of 10 bases. The germline CDR1 and CDR2 sequences are KGHSH and LQKENI. CDR3 length: 15 residues. CDR3 protein: CASSPRTPNTGELFF. The CDR3 nucleotides read TGTGCCAGCTCACCGCGGACACCTAACACCGGGGAGCTGTTTTTT. The full variable domain, completed using reference TRBV18 and TRBJ2-2, is NAGVMQNPRHLVRRRGQEARLRCSPMKGHSHVYWYRQLPEEGLKFMVYLQKENIIDESGMPKERFSAEFPKEGPSILRIQQVVRGDSAAYFCASSPRTPNTGELFFGEGSRLTVL.